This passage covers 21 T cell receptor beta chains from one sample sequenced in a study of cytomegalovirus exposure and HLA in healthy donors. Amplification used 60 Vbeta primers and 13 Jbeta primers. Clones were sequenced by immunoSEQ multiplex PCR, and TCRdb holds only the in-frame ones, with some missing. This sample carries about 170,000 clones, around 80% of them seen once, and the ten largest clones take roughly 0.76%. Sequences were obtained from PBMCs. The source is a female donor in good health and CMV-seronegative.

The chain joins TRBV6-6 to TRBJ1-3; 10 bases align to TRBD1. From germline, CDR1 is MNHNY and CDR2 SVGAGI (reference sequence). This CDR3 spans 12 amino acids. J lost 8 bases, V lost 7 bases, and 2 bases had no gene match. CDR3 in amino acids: CASTGQGYTIYF. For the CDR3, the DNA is TGTGCCAGCACGGGACAGGGGTACACCATATATTTT.

The CDR3 loop is CASSYSWTGGTYEQYF. As DNA, the CDR3 is TGTGCCAGCAGTTACTCCTGGACAGGGGGAACCTACGAGCAGTACTTC. The gene calls are TRBV6-5 and TRBJ2-7, with 10 bases that match TRBD1. This CDR3 comprises 16 residues. The J segment lost 2 bases and the V segment lost 0 bases, leaving 4 bases of the junction unmatched. Germline V gene sequence: CDR1 MNHEY, CDR2 SVGAGI.

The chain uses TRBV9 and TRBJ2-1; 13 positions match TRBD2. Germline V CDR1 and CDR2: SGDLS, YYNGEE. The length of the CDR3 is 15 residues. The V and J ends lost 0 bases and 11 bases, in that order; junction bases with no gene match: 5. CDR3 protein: CASSVGTSGSGKQFF. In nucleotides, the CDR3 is TGTGCCAGCAGCGTAGGGACTAGCGGGAGTGGGAAGCAGTTCTTC.

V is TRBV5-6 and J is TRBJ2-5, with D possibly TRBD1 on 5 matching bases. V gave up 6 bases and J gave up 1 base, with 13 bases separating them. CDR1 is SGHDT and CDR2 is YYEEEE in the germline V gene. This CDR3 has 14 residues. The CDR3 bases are TGTGCCAGCAAAATCAGGGCGTTCCAAGAGACCCAGTACTTC. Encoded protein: CASKIRAFQETQYF.

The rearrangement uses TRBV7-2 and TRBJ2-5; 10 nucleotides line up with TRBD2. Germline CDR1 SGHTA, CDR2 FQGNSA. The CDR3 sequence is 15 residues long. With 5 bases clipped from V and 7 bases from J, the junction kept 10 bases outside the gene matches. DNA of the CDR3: TGTGCCAGCAGCCAAGATGTTAGCGGGGGGCGGACCCAGTACTTC. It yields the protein CASSQDVSGGRTQYF.

The CDR3 nucleotides are TGTGCCAGCAGTTTGGAGGATCAGCCCCAGCATTTT. Translating it yields CASSLEDQPQHF. The V gene is TRBV28, the J gene TRBJ1-5; no clear D. Trimming took 3 bases from V and 5 from J, leaving 5 bases between them. CDR1 is MDHEN, CDR2 SYDVKM, per germline. The CDR3 contains 12 residues.

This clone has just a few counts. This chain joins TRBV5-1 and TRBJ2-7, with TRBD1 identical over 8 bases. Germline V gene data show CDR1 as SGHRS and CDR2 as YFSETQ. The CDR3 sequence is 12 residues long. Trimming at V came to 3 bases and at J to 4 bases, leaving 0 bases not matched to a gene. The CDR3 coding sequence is TGCGCCAGCAGCTGGGACAGGTACGAGCAGTACTTC. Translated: CASSWDRYEQYF. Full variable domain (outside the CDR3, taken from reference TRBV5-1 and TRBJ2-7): KAGVTQTPRYLIKTRGQQVTLSCSPISGHRSVSWYQQTPGQGLQFLFEYFSETQRNKGNFPGRFSGRQFSNSRSEMNVSTLELGDSALYLCASSWDRYEQYFGPGTRLTVT.

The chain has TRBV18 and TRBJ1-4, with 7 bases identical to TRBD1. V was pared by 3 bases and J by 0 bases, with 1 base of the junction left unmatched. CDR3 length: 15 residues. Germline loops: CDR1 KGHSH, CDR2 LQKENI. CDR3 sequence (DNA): TGTGCCAGCTCACCGGGACAGCCAACTAATGAAAAACTGTTTTTT. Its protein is CASSPGQPTNEKLFF.

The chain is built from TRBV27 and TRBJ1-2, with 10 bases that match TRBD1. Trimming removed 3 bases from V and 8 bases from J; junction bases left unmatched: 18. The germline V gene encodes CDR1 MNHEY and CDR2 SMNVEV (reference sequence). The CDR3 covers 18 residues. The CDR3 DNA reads TGTGCCAGCAGTTTCGTAAAGGGACAGGGGCCAGCTGGAGGGGGCTACACCTTC. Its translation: CASSFVKGQGPAGGGYTF.

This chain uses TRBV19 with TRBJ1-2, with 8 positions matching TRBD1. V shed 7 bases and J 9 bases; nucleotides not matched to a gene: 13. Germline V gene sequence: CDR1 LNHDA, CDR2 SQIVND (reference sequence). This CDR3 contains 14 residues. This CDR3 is CASTTRDRPLSYTF. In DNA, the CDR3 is TGTGCCAGTACTACTCGGGACAGGCCTCTCAGCTACACCTTC.

The CDR3 nucleotides are TGTGCCAGTAGTGGACAGGGTGGATACGGGGAGCTGTTTTTT. This gives the protein CASSGQGGYGELFF. The V gene is TRBV19, the J gene TRBJ2-2; TRBD1 aligns across 8 bases. With 5 bases clipped from V and 7 bases from J, the junction kept 6 bases outside the gene matches. Germline lookup yields CDR1 LNHDA and CDR2 SQIVND (reference sequence). CDR3 size: 14 residues.

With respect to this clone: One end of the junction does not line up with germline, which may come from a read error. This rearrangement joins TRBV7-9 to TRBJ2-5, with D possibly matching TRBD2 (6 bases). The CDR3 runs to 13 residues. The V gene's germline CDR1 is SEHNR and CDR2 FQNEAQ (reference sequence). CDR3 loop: CASSSPERAGLHF. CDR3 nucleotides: TGTGCCAGCAGCTCCCCCGAGCGGGCCGGATTGCACTTC.

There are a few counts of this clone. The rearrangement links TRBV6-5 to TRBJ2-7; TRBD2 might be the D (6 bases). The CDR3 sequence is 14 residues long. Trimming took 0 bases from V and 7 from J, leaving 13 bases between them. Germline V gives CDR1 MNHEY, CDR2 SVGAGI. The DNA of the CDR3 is TGTGCCAGCAGTTACTCGCGGTTTCGGGGGGAGCAGTACTTC. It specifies CASSYSRFRGEQYF.

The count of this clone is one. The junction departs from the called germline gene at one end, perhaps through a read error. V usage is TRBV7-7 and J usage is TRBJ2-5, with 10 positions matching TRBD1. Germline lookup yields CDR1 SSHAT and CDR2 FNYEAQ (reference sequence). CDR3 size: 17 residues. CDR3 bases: TGTGCTAGCAGCCCGGGACAGGGGTTAGGCCGTCAAGAGACCCAGTACTTC. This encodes CASSPGQGLGRQETQYF.

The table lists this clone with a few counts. The CDR3 region is CASKDRGNTYNSPLHF. The CDR3 DNA reads TGTGCCAGCAAGGACAGGGGCAATACCTATAATTCACCCCTCCACTTT. The chain employs TRBV25-1 and TRBJ1-6, with TRBD1 identical over 9 bases. J was trimmed by 2 bases and V by 7 bases; bases with no gene match: 6. The CDR3 has 16 amino acids. Germline V gives CDR1 MGHDK, CDR2 SYGVNS.

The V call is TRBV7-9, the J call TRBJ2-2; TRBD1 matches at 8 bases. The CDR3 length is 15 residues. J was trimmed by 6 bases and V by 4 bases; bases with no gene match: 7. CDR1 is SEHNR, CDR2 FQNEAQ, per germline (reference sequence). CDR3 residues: CASSWGTGGAGELFF. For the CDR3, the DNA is TGTGCCAGCAGCTGGGGGACAGGAGGAGCCGGGGAGCTGTTTTTT.

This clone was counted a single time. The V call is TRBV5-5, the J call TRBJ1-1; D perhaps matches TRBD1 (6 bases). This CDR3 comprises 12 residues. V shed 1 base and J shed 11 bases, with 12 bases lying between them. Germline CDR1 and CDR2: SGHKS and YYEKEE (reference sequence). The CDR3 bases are TGTGCCAGCAGCTTGTTGGGGGCCTGGGCTTTCTTT. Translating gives CASSLLGAWAFF.

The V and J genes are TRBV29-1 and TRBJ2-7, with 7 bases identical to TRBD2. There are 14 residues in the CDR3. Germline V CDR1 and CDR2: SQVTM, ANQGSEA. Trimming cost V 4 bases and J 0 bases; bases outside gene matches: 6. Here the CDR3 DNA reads TGCAGCGTTGCCCCGGGGGGTCTCTCCTACGAGCAGTACTTC. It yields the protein CSVAPGGLSYEQYF.

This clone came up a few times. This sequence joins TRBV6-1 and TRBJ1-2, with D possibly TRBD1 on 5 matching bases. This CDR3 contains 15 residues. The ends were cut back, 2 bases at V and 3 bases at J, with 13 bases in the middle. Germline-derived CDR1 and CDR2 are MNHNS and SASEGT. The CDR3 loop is CASSEIIGGDYGYTF. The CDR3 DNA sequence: TGTGCCAGCAGTGAAATAATCGGGGGGGACTATGGCTACACCTTC.

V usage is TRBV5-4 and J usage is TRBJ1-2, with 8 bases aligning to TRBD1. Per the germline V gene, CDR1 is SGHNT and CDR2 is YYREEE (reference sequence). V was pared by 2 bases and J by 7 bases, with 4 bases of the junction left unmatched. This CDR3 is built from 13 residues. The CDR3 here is CASSFQGAAGYTF. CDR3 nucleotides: TGTGCCAGCAGCTTCCAGGGGGCTGCTGGCTACACCTTC.

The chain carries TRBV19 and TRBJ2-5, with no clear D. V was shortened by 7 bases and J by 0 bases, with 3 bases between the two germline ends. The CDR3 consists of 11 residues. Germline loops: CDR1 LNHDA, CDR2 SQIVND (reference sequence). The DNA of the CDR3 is TGTGCCAGTACCGACCAAGAGACCCAGTACTTC. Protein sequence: CASTDQETQYF.